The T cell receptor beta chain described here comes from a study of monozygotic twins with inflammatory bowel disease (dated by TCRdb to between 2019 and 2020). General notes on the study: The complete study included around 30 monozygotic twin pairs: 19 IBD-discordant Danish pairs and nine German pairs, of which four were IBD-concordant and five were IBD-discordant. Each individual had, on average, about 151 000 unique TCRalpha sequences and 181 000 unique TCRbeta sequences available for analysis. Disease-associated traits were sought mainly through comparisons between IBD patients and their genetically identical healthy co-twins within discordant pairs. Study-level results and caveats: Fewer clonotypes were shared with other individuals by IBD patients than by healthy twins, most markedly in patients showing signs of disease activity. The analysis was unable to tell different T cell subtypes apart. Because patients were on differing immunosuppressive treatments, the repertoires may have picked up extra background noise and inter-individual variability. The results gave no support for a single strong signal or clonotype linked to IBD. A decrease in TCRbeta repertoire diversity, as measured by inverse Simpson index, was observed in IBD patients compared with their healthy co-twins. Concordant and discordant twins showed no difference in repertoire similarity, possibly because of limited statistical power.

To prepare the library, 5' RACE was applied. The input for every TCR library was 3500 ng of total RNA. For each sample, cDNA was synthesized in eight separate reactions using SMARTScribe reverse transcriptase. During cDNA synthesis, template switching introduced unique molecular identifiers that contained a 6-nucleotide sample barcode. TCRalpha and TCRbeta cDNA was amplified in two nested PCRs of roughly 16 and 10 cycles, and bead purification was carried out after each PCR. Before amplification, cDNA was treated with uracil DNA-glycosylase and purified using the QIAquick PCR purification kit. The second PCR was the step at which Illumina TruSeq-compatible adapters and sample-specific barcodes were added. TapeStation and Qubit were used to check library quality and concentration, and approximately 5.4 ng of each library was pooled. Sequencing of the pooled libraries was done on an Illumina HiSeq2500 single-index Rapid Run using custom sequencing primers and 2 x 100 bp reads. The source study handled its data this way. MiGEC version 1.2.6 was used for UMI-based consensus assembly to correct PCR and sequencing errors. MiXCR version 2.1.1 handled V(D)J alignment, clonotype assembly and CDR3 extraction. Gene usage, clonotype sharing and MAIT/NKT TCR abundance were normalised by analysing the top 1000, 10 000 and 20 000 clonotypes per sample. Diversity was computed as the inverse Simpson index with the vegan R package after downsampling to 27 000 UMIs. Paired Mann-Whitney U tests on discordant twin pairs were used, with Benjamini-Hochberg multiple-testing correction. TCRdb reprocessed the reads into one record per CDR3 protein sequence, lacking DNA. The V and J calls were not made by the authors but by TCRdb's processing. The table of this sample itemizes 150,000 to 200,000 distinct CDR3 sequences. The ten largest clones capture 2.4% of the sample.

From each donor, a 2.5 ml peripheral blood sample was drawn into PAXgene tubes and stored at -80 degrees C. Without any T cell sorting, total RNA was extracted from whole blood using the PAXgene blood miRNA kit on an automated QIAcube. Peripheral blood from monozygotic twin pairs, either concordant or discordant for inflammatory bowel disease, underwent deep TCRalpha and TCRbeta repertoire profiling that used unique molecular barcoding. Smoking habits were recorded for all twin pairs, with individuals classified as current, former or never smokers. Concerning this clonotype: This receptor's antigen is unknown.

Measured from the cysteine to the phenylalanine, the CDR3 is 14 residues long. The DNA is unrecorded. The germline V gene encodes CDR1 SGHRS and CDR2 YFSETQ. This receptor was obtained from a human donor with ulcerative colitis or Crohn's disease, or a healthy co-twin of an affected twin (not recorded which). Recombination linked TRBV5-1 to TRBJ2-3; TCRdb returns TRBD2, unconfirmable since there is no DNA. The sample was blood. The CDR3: CASSDYKPTDTQYF.